What follows are 23 T cell receptor beta chains derived from one specimen sequenced in a study of shared clonotypes between healthy human individuals. Assay: immunoSEQ multiplex PCR; the TCRdb copy retains only in-frame clones and omits some. The profile shows over a million clones, 95% to 99% of them singletons. The sample comprised naive CD4+ T cells sorted from blood. The subset was: CD45RA+ positively selected. These receptors originate from a man aged 30-40 years in good health.

The chain recombines TRBV19 with TRBJ2-2; unclear D gene. Germline CDR1 reads LNHDA; CDR2 reads SQIVND (reference sequence). This CDR3 comprises 19 residues. Deletions cut 6 bases from V and 0 bases from J, with 23 bases between. The CDR3 coding sequence is TGTGCCAGTAGCCCCGGGCCGCTACTGAAGGCTGCGAACACCGGGGAGCTGTTTTTT. It is translated as CASSPGPLLKAANTGELFF.

V usage is TRBV6-4 and J usage is TRBJ1-5; 8 bases are a match to TRBD1. With V trimmed by 3 bases and J by 6 bases, 4 bases remained unmatched. CDR3 length: 14 amino acids. Germline V gene sequence: CDR1 MRHNA, CDR2 SNTAGT. CDR3 amino acids: CASSDRQGSQPQHF. CDR3 nucleotide sequence: TGTGCCAGCAGTGATCGACAGGGGAGTCAGCCCCAGCATTTT.

The rearrangement joins TRBV5-1 to TRBJ1-1; possible D gene TRBD1, 6 bases. Germline V gene lookup returns CDR1 SGHRS and CDR2 YFSETQ. With 2 bases removed from V and 1 base from J, the gap between germline ends came to 12 bases. The CDR3 spans 15 residues. The CDR3 DNA is TGCGCCAGCAGCTTATACCAAGGGGGGAACACTGAAGCTTTCTTT. This sequence encodes CASSLYQGGNTEAFF.

This clone was seen only once. The rearrangement uses TRBV6-6 and TRBJ2-1; no clear D gene. This CDR3 is 12 amino acids long. V lost 6 bases and J lost 7, with 10 bases in between. Germline V gives CDR1 MNHNY, CDR2 SVGAGI (reference sequence). CDR3 in amino acids: CASSARINEQFF. In DNA form, the CDR3 reads TGTGCCAGCAGCGCCCGGATAAATGAGCAGTTCTTC.

The rearrangement links TRBV23-1 to TRBJ2-3; the match to TRBD1 covers 7 bases. TRBV23-1 carries the ORF label, with uncertain function. The CDR3 contains 20 residues. The junction had 19 bases not matched to a gene; V was cut back by 3 bases and J by 1 base. The CDR3 loop is CASSHRTGASRGTRTDTQYF. The CDR3 nucleotides are TGCGCCAGCAGTCACCGGACAGGAGCTTCCAGAGGGACACGCACAGATACGCAGTATTTT.

This chain connects TRBV28 to TRBJ2-1, with TRBD2 matching over 10 bases. The junction had 8 bases not matched to a gene; V was cut back by 4 bases and J by 8 bases. Germline-derived CDR1 and CDR2 are MDHEN and SYDVKM. This CDR3 comprises 15 residues. The CDR3 here is CASSSPGLASHEQFF. The CDR3 DNA sequence: TGTGCCAGCAGTTCCCCGGGACTAGCGTCCCATGAGCAGTTCTTC. The entire variable domain, with the rest obtained from reference TRBV28 and TRBJ2-1, is as follows: DVKVTQSSRYLVKRTGEKVFLECVQDMDHENMFWYRQDPGLGLRLIYFSYDVKMKEKGDIPEGYSVSREKKERFSLILESASTNQTSMYLCASSSPGLASHEQFFGPGTRLTVL.

This chain connects TRBV5-6 to TRBJ2-1; tentative D call: TRBD2 (5 bases). The V gene lost 4 bases and the J gene lost 6 bases, with 14 bases spanning the gap. Germline-derived CDR1 and CDR2 are SGHDT and YYEEEE. The CDR3 is 14 amino acids. The DNA for the CDR3 is TGTGCCAGCAGCCGTGACCCCGGGGTCAATGAGCAGTTCTTC. Translation: CASSRDPGVNEQFF.

The V gene is TRBV5-1, the J gene TRBJ2-3, with D maybe TRBD2 (7 bases). The V gene lost 0 bases and the J gene lost 1 base, with 12 bases spanning the gap. The CDR3 length is 16 residues. CDR1 is SGHRS and CDR2 is YFSETQ in the germline V gene. DNA of the CDR3: TGCGCCAGCAGCTTGGCGGGGGGCGCGGGCACAGATACGCAGTATTTT. Amino acids: CASSLAGGAGTDTQYF.

The rearrangement uses TRBV4-1 and TRBJ2-1; D may be TRBD2 (5 bases). V lost 1 base and J lost 3, with 13 bases in between. Germline CDR1 reads MGHRA; CDR2 reads YSYEKL. The CDR3 runs 16 residues. CDR3 bases: TGCGCCAGCAGCCAAGGGGGAGCGGCCTTCTACAATGAGCAGTTCTTC. This sequence encodes CASSQGGAAFYNEQFF.

The gene calls are TRBV7-9 and TRBJ2-7, with D tentatively TRBD1 or TRBD2 (5 bases each). V was cut by 4 bases and J by 8 bases, with 21 bases left in between. Looked up from germline, CDR1 is SEHNR and CDR2 is FQNEAQ (reference sequence). CDR3 length equals 15 residues. As DNA, the CDR3 is TGTGCCAGCAGCTCCCCTGACGGGACCGGAGCCCAGCAGTACTTC. It encodes CASSSPDGTGAQQYF. Full variable domain (remainder filled in from reference TRBV7-9 and TRBJ2-7): DTGVSQNPRHKITKRGQNVTFRCDPISEHNRLYWYRQTLGQGPEFLTYFQNEAQLEKSRLLSDRFSAERPKGSFSTLEIQRTEQGDSAMYLCASSSPDGTGAQQYFGPGTRLTVT.

This chain connects TRBV28 to TRBJ2-1, with 7 bases identical to TRBD1. V dropped 6 bases and J dropped 7; count of bases not matched to a gene: 6. Germline CDR1 and CDR2: MDHEN and SYDVKM. The CDR3 length is 13 residues. The CDR3 loop is CASREGALNEQFF. The CDR3 coding sequence is TGTGCCAGCAGAGAGGGGGCGCTAAATGAGCAGTTCTTC.

This clone was detected once. The J gene is TRBJ2-5, the V gene TRBV4-1, with 12 nucleotides matching TRBD1. Per germline, CDR1 MGHRA and CDR2 YSYEKL. With V trimmed by 0 bases and J by 1 base, 6 bases remained unmatched. This CDR3 region has 18 residues. The CDR3 sequence is CASSQEGTGGRSQETQYF. The CDR3 bases are TGCGCCAGCAGCCAAGAGGGGACAGGGGGCCGGTCCCAAGAGACCCAGTACTTC.

V gene TRBV7-9 combines with J gene TRBJ1-5; a weak D match, TRBD1 (5 bases). V was cut by 2 bases and J by 4 bases, with 12 bases left in between. This CDR3 has 15 amino acids. The V gene's germline CDR1 is SEHNR and CDR2 FQNEAQ (reference sequence). In DNA form, the CDR3 reads TGTGCCAGCAGCTTAAGGGGCGACGGGAATCAGCCCCAGCATTTT. Translating it yields CASSLRGDGNQPQHF.

The chain combines TRBV5-6 with TRBJ1-1; D unresolved. CDR1 is SGHDT, CDR2 YYEEEE, per germline. This CDR3 region has 15 residues. With 4 bases removed from V and 5 bases from J, the gap between germline ends came to 18 bases. CDR3 in DNA: TGTGCCAGCAGCCCGGGGTTTAGGAGAGGAACTGAAGCTTTCTTT. Residues: CASSPGFRRGTEAFF.

The gene calls are TRBV10-1 and TRBJ2-1; TRBD2 matches at 7 bases. The CDR3 runs 15 residues. Trimming at V came to 4 bases and at J to 5 bases, leaving 8 bases not matched to a gene. Germline assignment: CDR1 WNHNN and CDR2 SYGVQD (reference sequence). The CDR3 DNA sequence: TGCGCCAGCAGTGCGGGCGGGAGAAATAACAATGAGCAGTTCTTC. Translating it yields CASSAGGRNNNEQFF.

The V and J genes are TRBV11-2 and TRBJ2-4, with a weak D call TRBD2 (6 bases). Between the trimmed V and J ends, which lost 1 base and 1 base, there was a span of 8 bases. This CDR3 region has 15 residues. Germline CDR1 and CDR2: SGHAT and FQNNGV. The CDR3 nucleotides read TGTGCCAGCAGCTTAGCGGCGGGGGCCAAAAACATTCAGTACTTC. It codes for CASSLAAGAKNIQYF.

This rearrangement joins TRBV29-1 to TRBJ1-4, with D possibly TRBD1 on 5 matching bases. Per germline, CDR1 SQVTM and CDR2 ANQGSEA. The CDR3 totals 10 residues. The V end lost 4 bases, the J end lost 8 bases, and 5 bases lay between the germline ends. The CDR3 is CSVGGEKLFF. CDR3 DNA: TGCAGCGTTGGGGGGGAAAAACTGTTTTTT.

The rearrangement links TRBV19 to TRBJ2-2, with 10 positions matching TRBD1. V lost 3 bases to trimming and J lost 7 bases; unmatched junction nucleotides: 2. The germline V gene has CDR1 LNHDA and CDR2 SQIVND (reference sequence). CDR3 length: 14 residues. Here the CDR3 reads CASSMDRGVGELFF. DNA for the CDR3: TGTGCCAGTAGTATGGACAGGGGGGTCGGGGAGCTGTTTTTT.

The chain is built from TRBV27 and TRBJ2-3, with TRBD2 matching over 10 bases. V lost 8 bases and J lost 1; bases outside the gene matches: 0. Germline V CDR1 and CDR2: MNHEY, SMNVEV (reference sequence). CDR3 length equals 13 residues. The CDR3 bases are TGTGCCAGCGGACTAGCGGGCACAGATACGCAGTATTTT. Protein: CASGLAGTDTQYF.

The J gene is TRBJ2-1, the V gene TRBV11-3; tentatively, D is TRBD1 (6 bases). CDR1 is SGHNT, CDR2 YENEEA, per germline. The V end lost 1 base, the J end lost 0 bases, and 13 bases lay between the germline ends. The length of the CDR3 is 17 residues. CDR3 in DNA: TGTGCCAGCAGCTTAGGCACAGGGTTCGGCTCCTACAATGAGCAGTTCTTC. It yields the protein CASSLGTGFGSYNEQFF.

In nucleotides, the CDR3 is TGTGCCAGCAGTTTATCCAGGGACCGGGGTTTTGGCTACACCTTC. The encoded protein is CASSLSRDRGFGYTF. The rearrangement links TRBV28 to TRBJ1-2, with a tentative D call TRBD1 (5 bases). Trimming took off 1 base at V and 7 bases at J, with 16 bases between the two ends. The CDR3 is made up of 15 amino acids. The germline CDR1 and CDR2 sequences are MDHEN and SYDVKM.

V is TRBV14 and J is TRBJ1-2; D is undetermined. Germline assignment: CDR1 SGHDN and CDR2 FVKESK. There are 13 residues in the CDR3. Trimming took 0 bases from V and 4 from J, leaving 6 bases between them. CDR3 protein: CASSQDFGYGYTF. As DNA, the CDR3 is TGTGCCAGCAGCCAAGATTTCGGCTATGGCTACACCTTC.

V gene TRBV21-1 combines with J gene TRBJ1-2. TRBV21-1 is a pseudogene segment. The CDR3 has 14 residues. This chain's CDR3 is CASSSSQRTSGYTF. The CDR3 DNA follows: TGTGCCAGCAGCAGCTCCCAACGTACGAGTGGCTACACCTTC.